The clone carrying this TCR beta chain was observed many times. The antigen is not known. The record originates from a study of response to subunit inactivated influenza vaccine. General study points: The authors proposed limited new T cell recruitment per seasonal influenza vaccination.

TCRdb recomputed calls from the RT-PCR reads with MiXCR, one row per CDR3 protein. In the table there are 500,000 to 650,000 distinct CDR3 sequences, around 8% of which are singletons. CDR3 size: 13 residues. V was pared by 5 bases and J by 5 bases, with 10 bases between. The V gene's germline CDR1 is SEHNR and CDR2 FQNEAQ (reference sequence). The source is a man aged 50-75 years who received an inactivated influenza vaccine. This specimen consisted of PBMCs from blood, obtained 23 months after vaccination. The genes are TRBV7-9 and TRBJ1-5; no clear D. DNA for the CDR3: TGTGCCAGCAGCCGAGGGATGGATCAGCCCCAGCATTTT. Translation gives CASSRGMDQPQHF.